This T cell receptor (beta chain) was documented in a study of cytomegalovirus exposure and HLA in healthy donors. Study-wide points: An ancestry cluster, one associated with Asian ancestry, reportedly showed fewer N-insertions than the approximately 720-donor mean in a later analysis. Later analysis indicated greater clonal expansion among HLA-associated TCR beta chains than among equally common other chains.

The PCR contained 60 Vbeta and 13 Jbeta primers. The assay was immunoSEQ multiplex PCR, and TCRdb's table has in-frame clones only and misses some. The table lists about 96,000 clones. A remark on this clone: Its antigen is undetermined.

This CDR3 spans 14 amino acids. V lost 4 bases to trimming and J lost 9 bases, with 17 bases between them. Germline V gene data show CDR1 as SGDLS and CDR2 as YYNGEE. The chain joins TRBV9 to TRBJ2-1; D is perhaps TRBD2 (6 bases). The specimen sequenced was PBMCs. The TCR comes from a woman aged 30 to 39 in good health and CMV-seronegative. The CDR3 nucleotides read TGTGCCAGCAGCCCCCGTACTCTAGCGATTGAGCAGTTCTTC. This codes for CASSPRTLAIEQFF.